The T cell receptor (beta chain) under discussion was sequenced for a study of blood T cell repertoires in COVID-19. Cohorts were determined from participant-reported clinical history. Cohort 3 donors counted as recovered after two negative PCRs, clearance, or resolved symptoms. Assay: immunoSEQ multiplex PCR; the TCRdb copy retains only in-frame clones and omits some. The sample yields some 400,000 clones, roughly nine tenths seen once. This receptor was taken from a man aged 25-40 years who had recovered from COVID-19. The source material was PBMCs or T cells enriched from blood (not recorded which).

The CDR3 spells CASSLDGREDYEQYF. DNA for the CDR3: TGCGCCAGCAGCTTGGACGGGAGGGAGGACTACGAGCAGTACTTC. This chain uses TRBV5-1 with TRBJ2-7; 8 positions match TRBD2. The J segment lost 3 bases and the V segment lost 0 bases, leaving 5 bases of the junction unmatched. The CDR3 spans 15 residues. Germline V lookup: CDR1 SGHRS, CDR2 YFSETQ.